Listed here are 5 T cell receptor beta chains from one sample, sequenced in a study of Ad26.COV2.S vaccination and SARS-CoV-2 variants. Assay used: immunoSEQ multiplex PCR; TCRdb lists only in-frame clones, some missing. The sample lists some 450,000 clones, roughly 88% occurring once. The treatment is: about 20 received Ad26.COV2.S at low or high dose, single or two shots; several received placebo; per-sample allocation not given. Sampling was done on day 63 after the first vaccine or placebo injection. Specimen: peripheral blood, collected in a trial of Ad26.COV2.S vaccine versus placebo. The receptors were sampled from a person between 18 and 60 years old who received the Ad26.COV2.S COVID-19 vaccine or a placebo.

The rearrangement links TRBV9 to TRBJ2-1, with 9 bases matching TRBD2. This CDR3 region has 15 residues. J gave up 2 bases and V 2 bases, and 2 bases lay outside the gene matches. Germline CDR1 SGDLS, CDR2 YYNGEE. The CDR3 is CASSVLAGAYNEQFF. The CDR3 nucleotides read TGTGCCAGCAGCGTTTTAGCGGGAGCCTACAATGAGCAGTTCTTC. The variable domain in full, completed from reference TRBV9 and TRBJ2-1, reads DSGVTQTPKHLITATGQRVTLRCSPRSGDLSVYWYQQSLDQGLQFLIQYYNGEERAKGNILERFSAQQFPDLHSELNLSSLELGDSALYFCASSVLAGAYNEQFFGPGTRLTVL.

The chain recombines TRBV6-2 or TRBV6-3 with TRBJ2-2; D gene ambiguous. Trimming pared 6 bases from V and 2 bases from J, leaving 4 bases between. The CDR3 consists of 12 residues. Germline V gives CDR1 MNHEY, CDR2 SVGEGT. The CDR3 DNA reads as TGTGCCAGCAGCCGAAACACCGGGGAGCTGTTTTTT. Translated: CASSRNTGELFF.

The genes are TRBV9 and TRBJ2-7; perhaps D is TRBD1 or TRBD2 (6 bases each). Deletions cut 0 bases from V and 5 bases from J, with 12 bases between. CDR1 and CDR2 (germline): SGDLS, YYNGEE. This CDR3 has 14 residues. The CDR3 nucleotides are TGTGCCAGCAGCGTAGTAGGTAGGGGGGACGAGCAGTACTTC. It translates to CASSVVGRGDEQYF. Drawing the rest from reference TRBV9 and TRBJ2-7, the complete variable domain is DSGVTQTPKHLITATGQRVTLRCSPRSGDLSVYWYQQSLDQGLQFLIQYYNGEERAKGNILERFSAQQFPDLHSELNLSSLELGDSALYFCASSVVGRGDEQYFGPGTRLTVT.

The genes are TRBV2 and TRBJ2-7, with a weak D call TRBD2 (5 bases). The CDR3 sequence is 13 residues long. Looked up from germline, CDR1 is SNHLY and CDR2 is FYNNEI. V gave up 7 bases and J gave up 6 bases, with 16 bases separating them. CDR3 in DNA: TGTGCCAGCACAGCGGATCTAATGCGCGAGCAGTACTTC. This gives the protein CASTADLMREQYF.

The rearrangement joins TRBV3-1 (or the pseudogene TRBV3-2) to TRBJ2-3, with a weak D call TRBD1 (6 bases). The CDR3 has 16 residues. Between the trimmed V and J ends, which lost 3 bases and 0 bases, there was a span of 13 bases. CDR1 and CDR2 (germline): LGHDT, YNNKEL (reference sequence). This CDR3 reads CASSQVAGASTDTQYF. In DNA, the CDR3 is TGTGCCAGCAGCCAGGTCGCAGGGGCTAGCACAGATACGCAGTATTTT.